The present T cell receptor beta chain was sequenced within a study of T cell responses to AZD1222 COVID-19 vaccine. Data came from immunoSEQ multiplex PCR; TCRdb stores just in-frame clones and leaves some out. The sample includes 140,000 to 150,000 clones, 80% to 90% of them seen just once. The germline V and J ends were trimmed by 4 bases and 5 bases, with 17 bases remaining between them. The CDR3 runs to 15 residues. Germline V gene lookup returns CDR1 LGHDT and CDR2 YNNKEL (reference sequence). Study outcomes and limitations: Spike-specific TCR depth and breadth grew after two AZD1222 doses.

As for this clone: Its antigen remains unidentified.

The genes are TRBV3-1 (or the pseudogene TRBV3-2) and TRBJ2-5; D possibly corresponds to TRBD2 (5 bases). Here the sequenced sample was peripheral blood, taken on day 0 of AZD1222 vaccination. The source is an adult in good health. Here the CDR3 reads CASSPEGSYWETQYF. The CDR3 bases are TGTGCCAGCAGCCCCGAGGGATCATACTGGGAGACCCAGTACTTC.